Below are 12 T cell receptor beta chains sequenced from a single sample in a study of blood T cell repertoires in COVID-19. Generated by immunoSEQ multiplex PCR, the TCRdb table keeps only in-frame clones and is missing some. The data hold approximately 170,000 clones, with about four fifths observed a single time. Sequencing was carried out using peripheral blood. These receptor sequences come from a man between 65 and 79 years old who had recovered from COVID-19.

The rearrangement uses TRBV28 and TRBJ1-5, with TRBD1 matching 7 bases. The CDR3 totals 14 residues. Unmatched junction bases numbered 6, after V lost 6 bases and J lost 4 bases. Germline loops: CDR1 MDHEN, CDR2 SYDVKM. The CDR3 DNA reads TGTGCCAGCAGCTTACAGGGGATAAATCAGCCCCAGCATTTT. This codes for CASSLQGINQPQHF.

This clone was counted a single time. V is TRBV29-1 and J is TRBJ2-3; 11 nucleotides align to TRBD2. The CDR3 runs to 13 residues. The germline V gene has CDR1 SQVTM and CDR2 ANQGSEA. Germline trimming cut 3 bases from V and 6 bases from J; bases unmatched to any gene: 2. CDR3 sequence reads: CSVDWTSGDTQYF. CDR3 in DNA: TGCAGCGTTGATTGGACTAGCGGGGATACGCAGTATTTT.

The rearrangement links TRBV7-6 to TRBJ1-3; D remains unclear. Looked up from germline, CDR1 is SGHVS and CDR2 is FNYEAQ. The CDR3 has 14 residues. The V and J ends lost 3 bases and 0 bases respectively, with 6 bases between them. In DNA form, the CDR3 reads TGTGCCAGCAGCTTCTCAGACTCTGGAAACACCATATATTTT. Translated, it gives CASSFSDSGNTIYF.

The chain combines TRBV2 with TRBJ2-3; 11 positions match TRBD1. CDR3 size: 16 residues. V trimming: 5 bases; J trimming: 3 bases; junction bases outside the gene matches: 7. Germline CDR1 reads SNHLY; CDR2 reads FYNNEI. The CDR3: CASSPRTGGTTDTQYF. CDR3 coding DNA: TGTGCCAGCAGTCCTAGGACAGGGGGCACGACAGATACGCAGTATTTT.

This chain joins TRBV27 and TRBJ2-3, with D maybe TRBD2 (6 bases). The germline CDR1 and CDR2 sequences are MNHEY and SMNVEV (reference sequence). Trimming took off 6 bases at V and 6 bases at J, with 10 bases between the two ends. The CDR3 is 12 residues long. CDR3 in amino acids: CASRKRGDTQYF. The CDR3 DNA follows: TGTGCCAGCAGAAAACGGGGGGATACGCAGTATTTT.

The rearrangement uses TRBV3-1 (or the pseudogene TRBV3-2) and TRBJ2-2; D ambiguous. The CDR3 consists of 14 residues. Germline CDR1 reads LGHDT; CDR2 reads YNNKEL (reference sequence). The V end was cut by 1 base, the J end by 3 bases, with 6 bases between. Written as DNA, the CDR3 is TGTGCCAGCAGCCAAGTTTCATACACCGGGGAGCTGTTTTTT. It specifies CASSQVSYTGELFF.

This chain uses TRBV4-1 with TRBJ2-1, with 7 bases that match TRBD2. The CDR3 has 15 amino acids. V gave up 1 base and J gave up 3 bases; unmatched junction bases: 3. From germline, CDR1 is MGHRA and CDR2 YSYEKL. The CDR3 nucleotides are TGCGCCAGCAGCCAAGGGACTAGTCTCTACAATGAGCAGTTCTTC. Its translation is CASSQGTSLYNEQFF.

The chain links TRBV19 to TRBJ1-2, with no clear D. V lost 0 bases and J lost 5, with 10 bases in between. Germline V gene lookup returns CDR1 LNHDA and CDR2 SQIVND (reference sequence). The CDR3 sequence is 14 residues long. Written as DNA, the CDR3 is TGTGCCAGTAGTATAGATTCGAGCGGGTATGGCTACACCTTC. Its translation is CASSIDSSGYGYTF.

V usage is TRBV6-1 and J usage is TRBJ2-3; D unresolved. The length of the CDR3 is 14 residues. V was cut by 0 bases and J by 0 bases, with 4 bases left in between. In germline, CDR1 is MNHNS, CDR2 SASEGT. Written as DNA, the CDR3 is TGTGCCAGCAGTGAAGCGGCTAGCACAGATACGCAGTATTTT. Residues: CASSEAASTDTQYF.

This chain joins TRBV5-1 and TRBJ2-1; 7 bases agree with TRBD2. Germline lookup yields CDR1 SGHRS and CDR2 YFSETQ. The CDR3 covers 15 residues. The J segment lost 5 bases and the V segment lost 3 bases, leaving 8 bases of the junction unmatched. The CDR3 is CASSSSGNTHNEQFF. In DNA, the CDR3 is TGCGCCAGCAGCTCCAGCGGGAACACTCACAATGAGCAGTTCTTC.

The chain has TRBV7-8 and TRBJ1-5; perhaps TRBD1 as D (5 bases). Germline V gene data show CDR1 as SGHVS and CDR2 as FQNEAQ. Trimming cost V 7 bases and J 5 bases, with 9 bases left between them. The CDR3 extends over 12 amino acids. The CDR3 DNA reads as TGTGCCAGCAACCCAGGGTATCAGCCCCAGCATTTT. Amino acids: CASNPGYQPQHF.

The J gene is TRBJ1-4, the V gene TRBV2, with TRBD1 matching over 7 bases. V gave up 1 base and J gave up 8 bases; unmatched junction bases: 7. Germline CDR1 reads SNHLY; CDR2 reads FYNNEI. The CDR3 contains 15 residues. The CDR3 protein is CASSEERTGREKLFF. CDR3 bases: TGTGCCAGCAGTGAAGAGAGGACAGGTAGGGAAAAACTGTTTTTT.